This entry describes one TCR beta chain. Method: immunoSEQ multiplex PCR; TCRdb's copy keeps in-frame clones and lacks some. The sample lists about 150,000 clones, 88% seen once, with 3% to 3.5% in the top ten. The data were obtained in a study of T cell responses to AZD1222 COVID-19 vaccine. The CDR3 is 14 amino acids. The germline CDR1 and CDR2 sequences are MNHEY and SVGAGI. Trimming cost V 2 bases and J 9 bases; bases outside gene matches: 4. V gene TRBV6-5 combines with J gene TRBJ2-7; TRBD2 aligns across 13 bases. The source of this sequence is an adult in good health. The source material was peripheral blood, sampled on day 0 of AZD1222 vaccination. The CDR3 DNA is TGTGCCAGCAGTTACGCCGGGACTAGCGGGGCGCAGTACTTC. It encodes CASSYAGTSGAQYF.